Below are 17 T cell receptor beta chains sequenced from a single sample in a study of blood T cell repertoires in COVID-19. Sequencing used immunoSEQ multiplex PCR; TCRdb keeps in-frame clones, though not all of them. The sample lists roughly 270,000 clones, 85% occurring once. The sequenced sample was PBMCs or T cells enriched from blood (not recorded which). Receptors were obtained from a woman between 50 and 59 years old who had recovered from COVID-19.

The V call is TRBV19, the J call TRBJ2-5, with D possibly TRBD1 on 6 matching bases. Per the germline V gene, CDR1 is LNHDA and CDR2 is SQIVND (reference sequence). The CDR3 loop spans 16 amino acids. Trimming took 3 bases from V and 1 from J, leaving 15 bases between them. The CDR3 loop is CASSIRGTSFQETQYF. Written as DNA, the CDR3 is TGTGCCAGTAGTATTCGTGGGACAAGCTTCCAAGAGACCCAGTACTTC. Together with reference TRBV19 and TRBJ2-5, the CDR3 gives the full variable domain: DGGITQSPKYLFRKEGQNVTLSCEQNLNHDAMYWYRQDPGQGLRLIYYSQIVNDFQKGDIAEGYSVSREKKESFPLTVTSAQKNPTAFYLCASSIRGTSFQETQYFGPGTRLLVL.

This chain links TRBV7-2 with TRBJ2-5; 8 nucleotides line up with TRBD2. The CDR3 has 15 residues. With V trimmed by 8 bases and J by 2 bases, 10 bases remained unmatched. Per the germline V gene, CDR1 is SGHTA and CDR2 is FQGNSA. The CDR3 DNA reads as TGTGCCAGCTCCCCCGAGCGGGAGATACAAGAGACCCAGTACTTC. Translation: CASSPEREIQETQYF.

V and J are TRBV10-3 and TRBJ2-3; 9 bases are a match to TRBD2. CDR1 is ENHRY, CDR2 SYGVKD, per germline. The V and J ends lost 3 bases and 1 base, in that order; junction bases with no gene match: 2. The CDR3 loop spans 15 amino acids. The CDR3 loop is CAISDGGGGTDTQYF. CDR3 nucleotide sequence: TGTGCCATCAGTGATGGCGGGGGGGGCACAGATACGCAGTATTTT.

The V call is TRBV3-1 (or the pseudogene TRBV3-2), the J call TRBJ2-1; 7 nucleotides line up with TRBD2. This CDR3 comprises 13 residues. Per germline, CDR1 LGHDT and CDR2 YNNKEL (reference sequence). The trim removed 7 bases at V and 6 bases at J, leaving 6 bases unmatched. CDR3 nucleotide sequence: TGTGCCAGCAAACCGCGGGGGACCAATGAGCAGTTCTTC. It specifies CASKPRGTNEQFF.

The chain links TRBV19 to TRBJ2-1, with 13 bases aligning to TRBD2. In germline, CDR1 is LNHDA, CDR2 SQIVND (reference sequence). With 3 bases clipped from V and 15 bases from J, the junction kept 8 bases outside the gene matches. The CDR3 spans 14 residues. DNA for the CDR3: TGTGCCAGTAGTATGGGGACTAGCGGGGAATTGGTGTTCTTC. Encoded protein: CASSMGTSGELVFF.

J is TRBJ2-5 and V is TRBV4-2, with D maybe TRBD2 (5 bases). Trimming stripped 1 base from V and 5 bases from J, with 11 bases between. CDR3 length: 14 amino acids. The germline gives CDR1 LGHNA, CDR2 YNFKEQ. Written as DNA, the CDR3 is TGTGCCAGCAGCCAAGGGCGGGTGGGGGAGACCCAGTACTTC. This encodes CASSQGRVGETQYF.

This clone came up a few times. The chain has TRBV4-1 and TRBJ2-3; possible D gene TRBD2, 6 bases. V was pared by 0 bases and J by 3 bases, with 13 bases between. The CDR3 totals 16 residues. Germline values: CDR1 MGHRA, CDR2 YSYEKL. CDR3 coding DNA: TGCGCCAGCAGCCAAGATTCGGCGGGAATGACAGATACGCAGTATTTT. Translating gives CASSQDSAGMTDTQYF.

V and J are TRBV29-1 and TRBJ2-7; 10 bases fit TRBD2. Trimming at V came to 5 bases and at J to 6 bases, leaving 7 bases not matched to a gene. The CDR3 consists of 13 residues. CDR1 is SQVTM and CDR2 is ANQGSEA in the germline V gene. The CDR3 here is CSVSSGRLFEQYF. The CDR3, as DNA: TGCAGCGTTTCTAGCGGGAGATTGTTCGAGCAGTACTTC.

V is TRBV6-1 and J is TRBJ1-4; 7 bases map to TRBD1. The CDR3 loop spans 15 amino acids. The germline gives CDR1 MNHNS, CDR2 SASEGT. V shed 0 bases, J shed 8 bases, and the junction held 6 bases outside the gene matches. CDR3 region: CASSEARGPVEKLFF. CDR3 DNA sequence: TGTGCCAGCAGTGAAGCGAGGGGGCCTGTGGAAAAACTGTTTTTT.

The J gene is TRBJ1-1, the V gene TRBV6-5; D possibly corresponds to TRBD1 (5 bases). Between the trimmed V and J ends, which lost 8 bases and 5 bases, there was a span of 18 bases. This CDR3 contains 14 residues. Germline assignment: CDR1 MNHEY and CDR2 SVGAGI. DNA of the CDR3: TGTGCCAGCCGTCGTAGGGGCGAGAGAACTGAAGCTTTCTTT. Amino acid sequence: CASRRRGERTEAFF.

V usage is TRBV20-1 and J usage is TRBJ2-7; TRBD1 aligns across 12 bases. V lost 5 bases and J lost 12; bases outside the gene matches: 5. This CDR3 contains 11 residues. Germline lookup yields CDR1 DFQATT and CDR2 SNEGSKA (reference sequence). CDR3 in amino acids: CSAGTGGLSYF. The CDR3 DNA reads as TGCAGTGCTGGGACAGGGGGCCTGTCGTACTTC.

This chain uses TRBV5-1 with TRBJ2-3, with 9 bases matching TRBD1. Germline trimming cut 0 bases from V and 5 bases from J; bases unmatched to any gene: 4. This CDR3 is 15 amino acids long. From germline, CDR1 is SGHRS and CDR2 YFSETQ. In DNA, the CDR3 is TGCGCCAGCAGCTTGGGGGACAGGGTATTAGATACGCAGTATTTT. Its translation is CASSLGDRVLDTQYF.

The chain combines TRBV4-2 with TRBJ1-2, with D perhaps TRBD1 (6 bases). CDR3 length: 17 amino acids. V was shortened by 0 bases and J by 4 bases, with 18 bases between the two germline ends. The germline gives CDR1 LGHNA, CDR2 YNFKEQ. CDR3 sequence (DNA): TGTGCCAGCAGCCAAGATGCACAGGGCATGTTTACCTATGGCTACACCTTC. Its protein product is CASSQDAQGMFTYGYTF.

The chain links TRBV5-6 to TRBJ2-1; the D gene is possibly TRBD1 (6 bases). Germline V gives CDR1 SGHDT, CDR2 YYEEEE. The germline V and J ends were trimmed by 2 bases and 4 bases, with 13 bases remaining between them. This CDR3 comprises 15 residues. CDR3 loop: CASSFGTIDYNEQFF. CDR3 sequence (DNA): TGTGCCAGCAGCTTCGGGACAATAGATTACAATGAGCAGTTCTTC.

This clone was counted once. V is TRBV5-1 and J is TRBJ1-6, with a tentative D call TRBD1 (6 bases). The V gene lost 4 bases and the J gene lost 8 bases, with 16 bases spanning the gap. CDR3 length: 15 amino acids. Germline V gives CDR1 SGHRS, CDR2 YFSETQ. The CDR3 DNA reads as TGCGCCAGCAGCCAACGAGGGGACACCTATTCACCCCTCCACTTT. Its translation is CASSQRGDTYSPLHF.

This clone was seen a few times. V and J are TRBV18 and TRBJ1-5, with D possibly matching TRBD1 (6 bases). Per germline, CDR1 KGHSH and CDR2 LQKENI. Deletions cut 5 bases from V and 7 bases from J, with 9 bases between. This CDR3 comprises 12 residues. CDR3 region: CASSRQDQPQHF. The DNA of the CDR3 is TGTGCCAGCTCAAGACAGGACCAGCCCCAGCATTTT.

This clone was observed a handful of times. V usage is TRBV5-4 and J usage is TRBJ2-7; 7 bases match TRBD2. The CDR3 length is 16 residues. The V gene end was trimmed by 0 bases and the J gene end by 7 bases; junction bases not matched to a gene: 13. Germline CDR1 and CDR2: SGHNT and YYREEE (reference sequence). In DNA, the CDR3 is TGTGCCAGCAGCTTGGCTGCCAGCGGGGTTTCAGGAGAGCAGTACTTC. This codes for CASSLAASGVSGEQYF.